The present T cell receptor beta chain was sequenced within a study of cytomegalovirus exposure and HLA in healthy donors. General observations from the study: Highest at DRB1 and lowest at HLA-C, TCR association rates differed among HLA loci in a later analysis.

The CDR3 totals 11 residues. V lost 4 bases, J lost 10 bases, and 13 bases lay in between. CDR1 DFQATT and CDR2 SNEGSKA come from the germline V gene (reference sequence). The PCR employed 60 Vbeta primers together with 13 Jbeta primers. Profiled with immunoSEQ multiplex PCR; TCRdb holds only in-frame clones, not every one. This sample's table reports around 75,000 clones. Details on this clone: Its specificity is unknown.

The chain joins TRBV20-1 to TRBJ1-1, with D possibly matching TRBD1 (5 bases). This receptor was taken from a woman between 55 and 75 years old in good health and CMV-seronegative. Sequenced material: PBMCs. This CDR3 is CSAKGGVLAFF. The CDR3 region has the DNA TGCAGTGCTAAAGGAGGGGTCTTAGCTTTCTTT.